The clone carrying this TCR beta chain has just a few counts. These data come from a study of blood T cells in healthy people across ages. Study context: Researchers report that template switching captured about one barcoded beta molecule per two T cells.

Trimming removed 6 bases from V and 5 bases from J; junction bases left unmatched: 16. There are 17 residues in the CDR3. Per germline, CDR1 MNHEY and CDR2 SVGEGT. The donors, all healthy, were Caucasians living in Russia, aged roughly 6 to 90. A minimum of 7 million PBMCs was isolated per sample. A J-beta primer mix and a sample-barcoded 5' primer were used in a second PCR of about 6 to 12 cycles. Per sample, CDR3-containing paired-end reads numbered at least 3 million. TCRdb ran MiXCR on the 5' RACE reads and lists one entry per CDR3 protein. The sample lists more than 500,000 distinct CDR3 sequences; 25% to 30% were seen once.

The chain is built from TRBV6-2 or TRBV6-3 and TRBJ2-3; TRBD2 matches 8 bases. Sample: blood. The TCR originated in a woman between 65 and 79 years old in good health. CDR3 DNA: TGTGCCAGCAGAAGAACTACTAGCGGACTATTGCGAGATACGCAGTATTTT. Its translation: CASRRTTSGLLRDTQYF.